This TCR beta chain was recovered during a study of OX40 agonist ivuxolimab in advanced cancers. People who had autoimmune disease history or systemic immunosuppression were excluded. V was clipped by 5 bases and J by 6 bases, with 7 bases between them. Germline values: CDR1 LNHDA, CDR2 SQIVND (reference sequence). This CDR3 has 12 amino acids. Using immunoSEQ multiplex PCR, the repertoire was profiled, and TCRdb retains in-frame clones only, with some absent. The data show about 49,000 clones, 80% to 85% seen once. Notes on the study in general: With doses of 0.1 to 3.0 mg/kg, CD4+ and CD8+ blood T cells had undergone clonal expansion by week 6.

This clone was seen more than once but under ten times. As yet, its antigen is unknown. This receptor was obtained from an adult with an advanced solid tumor such as melanoma, head and neck, liver or kidney cancer. The sample in question was CD4+ or CD8+ T cells sorted from blood, obtained in a trial of the OX40 agonist ivuxolimab. This chain connects TRBV19 to TRBJ2-2, with D unclear. CDR3 residues: CASSGMAGELFF. CDR3 nucleotides: TGTGCCAGTAGTGGCATGGCCGGGGAGCTGTTTTTT.